Listed below are T cell receptor beta chains from one sample, sequenced in a study of regulatory T cells in long-lasting Graves disease. Via MiXCR, TCRdb re-called the multiplex PCR reads, giving one row per CDR3 protein. The table records fewer than 500,000 distinct CDR3 sequences, 15% to 20% of them present only once. These same records also appear under a second study, on T cells in Graves' hyperthyroidism and ophthalmopathy.

The sample was peripheral blood mononuclear cells (PBMCs), taken at new diagnosis, from a patient treated with antithyroid drugs. All receptors derive from a man aged 40-49 years with Graves disease. Both conserved end residues are part of each CDR3. A D gene is named only where the DNA matches it firmly. A clone size is listed for some rows: how often the clone was seen (once, few, many), or a class if it is expanded.

v_call: TRBV28
j_call: TRBJ2-5
clone_size: NA
d_call: NA
cdr3_nt: TGTGCCATCTTGGACAGCTCCGATGGAGAGACCCAGTACTTC
cdr3_aa: CAILDSSDGETQYF

v_call: TRBV20-1
j_call: TRBJ2-7
clone_size: NA
d_call: NA
cdr3_nt: TGCAGTGCGACCGACGGGACCCACGAGCAGTACTTC
cdr3_aa: CSATDGTHEQYF

v_call: TRBV5-5
j_call: TRBJ2-6
clone_size: many
d_call: NA
cdr3_nt: TGTGCCAGCAGCTTGGGGGCTACAGGGTTGGGGGCCAACGTCCTGACTTTC
cdr3_aa: CASSLGATGLGANVLTF

v_call: TRBV6-1
j_call: TRBJ2-4
clone_size: many
d_call: NA
cdr3_nt: TGTGCCAGCAGCAATCCCGGGACACGAAAAAACATTCAGTACTTC
cdr3_aa: CASSNPGTRKNIQYF

v_call: TRBV29-1
j_call: TRBJ1-2
clone_size: few
d_call: TRBD1
cdr3_nt: TGCAGCGTGGGGGACAGGGGGCATATCTATGGCTACACCTTC
cdr3_aa: CSVGDRGHIYGYTF

v_call: TRBV29-1
j_call: TRBJ2-5
clone_size: few
d_call: NA
cdr3_nt: TGCAGCGCCTTAGGGGTATTTCAAGAGACCCAGTACTTC
cdr3_aa: CSALGVFQETQYF

v_call: TRBV20-1
j_call: TRBJ2-7
clone_size: many
d_call: TRBD2
cdr3_nt: TGCAGTGCTAGAGTTCCAGGACTAGCGGTAACCTACGAGCAGTACTTC
cdr3_aa: CSARVPGLAVTYEQYF

v_call: TRBV6-1
j_call: TRBJ2-1
clone_size: NA
d_call: TRBD2
cdr3_nt: TGTGCCACCCAGCTAGCGGGGGGGGTCAATGAGCAGTTCTTC
cdr3_aa: CATQLAGGVNEQFF

v_call: TRBV6-1
j_call: TRBJ2-7
clone_size: NA
d_call: TRBD1
cdr3_nt: TGTGCCAGCTTTCCGGGACAGGGGTTCTACGAGCAGTACTTC
cdr3_aa: CASFPGQGFYEQYF

v_call: TRBV11-2
j_call: TRBJ2-2
clone_size: many
d_call: NA
cdr3_nt: TGTGCCAGCAACTGGGCACTAACTGACACCGGGGAGCTGTTTTTT
cdr3_aa: CASNWALTDTGELFF

v_call: TRBV5-1
j_call: TRBJ2-1
clone_size: many
d_call: TRBD2
cdr3_nt: TGCGCCAGCAGCCAAACTAGCGACTCCTACAATGAGCAGTTCTTC
cdr3_aa: CASSQTSDSYNEQFF

v_call: TRBV4-1
j_call: TRBJ1-1
clone_size: NA
d_call: TRBD1
cdr3_nt: TGCGCCAGCAGCCAACCCCCGATGGGGACAGGGGGCCTTAACACTGAAGCTTTCTTT
cdr3_aa: CASSQPPMGTGGLNTEAFF

v_call: TRBV20-1
j_call: TRBJ2-7
clone_size: many
d_call: NA
cdr3_nt: TGCAGTGCTAGTAGGGGGTCCTACGAGCAGTACTTC
cdr3_aa: CSASRGSYEQYF

v_call: TRBV6-2/TRBV6-3
j_call: TRBJ2-4
clone_size: few
d_call: NA
cdr3_nt: TGTGCCAGCAGTTACGGGGGGCCCTCCTCTAAAAACATTCAGTACTTC
cdr3_aa: CASSYGGPSSKNIQYF

v_call: TRBV5-1
j_call: TRBJ1-1
clone_size: NA
d_call: TRBD1
cdr3_nt: TGCGCCAGCAGCCAGACAGGGAGGAACACTGAAGCTTTCTTT
cdr3_aa: CASSQTGRNTEAFF

v_call: TRBV28
j_call: TRBJ2-7
clone_size: NA
d_call: NA
cdr3_nt: TGTGCCAGCAGTTTAGGGGACACGACCTACGAGCAGTACTTC
cdr3_aa: CASSLGDTTYEQYF

v_call: TRBV11-2
j_call: TRBJ2-2
clone_size: NA
d_call: NA
cdr3_nt: TGTGCCAGCAGCTTAGAAGGCAGATCTACCGGGGAGCTGTTTTTT
cdr3_aa: CASSLEGRSTGELFF

v_call: TRBV10-3
j_call: TRBJ1-3
clone_size: NA
d_call: TRBD1
cdr3_nt: TGTGCCATCAGTGAGGAGGACAGGGGATACACCATATATTTT
cdr3_aa: CAISEEDRGYTIYF

v_call: TRBV2
j_call: TRBJ2-5
clone_size: many
d_call: NA
cdr3_nt: TGTGCCAGCAAAGGCAGAAAAGAGACCCAGTACTTC
cdr3_aa: CASKGRKETQYF

v_call: TRBV12-3/TRBV12-4
j_call: TRBJ2-3
clone_size: many
d_call: TRBD1
cdr3_nt: TGTGCCAGCAGCCCAGGGGACAGCCAAGGGATCCTACGTCCAGATACGCAGTATTTT
cdr3_aa: CASSPGDSQGILRPDTQYF

v_call: TRBV24-1
j_call: TRBJ2-1
clone_size: many
d_call: NA
cdr3_nt: TGTGCCACCAGTGATTTGTTCGCGGAGCAGTTCTTC
cdr3_aa: CATSDLFAEQFF

v_call: TRBV6-2/TRBV6-3
j_call: TRBJ2-2
clone_size: few
d_call: NA
cdr3_nt: TGTGCCAGCAGTTACGGCAGGGGAAACACCGGGGAGCTGTTTTTT
cdr3_aa: CASSYGRGNTGELFF

v_call: TRBV3-1
j_call: TRBJ2-7
clone_size: many
d_call: NA
cdr3_nt: TGTGCCAGCAGCCAAGCTGTGGGGCAGGGCTACGAGCAGTACTTC
cdr3_aa: CASSQAVGQGYEQYF

v_call: TRBV27
j_call: TRBJ1-5
clone_size: few
d_call: NA
cdr3_nt: TGTGCCAGCAGTTTCCAGGGGCGGCGCAATCAGCCCCAGCATTTT
cdr3_aa: CASSFQGRRNQPQHF

v_call: TRBV2
j_call: TRBJ2-3
clone_size: many
d_call: NA
cdr3_nt: TGTGCCAGCAGTGGGGGGATCCACACAGATACGCAGTATTTT
cdr3_aa: CASSGGIHTDTQYF

v_call: TRBV2
j_call: TRBJ2-3
clone_size: NA
d_call: NA
cdr3_nt: TGTGCCAGCAAAAGATCTTGGGATACGCAGTATTTT
cdr3_aa: CASKRSWDTQYF

v_call: TRBV2
j_call: TRBJ2-1
clone_size: many
d_call: TRBD1
cdr3_nt: TGTGCCAGCAGGGACAGGGGGATTATCAATGAGCAGTTCTTC
cdr3_aa: CASRDRGIINEQFF

v_call: TRBV10-3
j_call: TRBJ2-1
clone_size: NA
d_call: NA
cdr3_nt: TGTGCCATCAGTGACACAAAAGTGAATGAGCAGTTCTTC
cdr3_aa: CAISDTKVNEQFF

v_call: TRBV5-1
j_call: TRBJ2-4
clone_size: many
d_call: TRBD1
cdr3_nt: TGCGCCAGCAGCTCGACAGGGAGCCTGGGGGACATTCAGTACTTC
cdr3_aa: CASSSTGSLGDIQYF

v_call: TRBV9
j_call: TRBJ2-1
clone_size: few
d_call: TRBD2
cdr3_nt: TGTGCCAGCAGCGTAGAAGCAACGGGACTAGCGGCCTACAATGAGCAGTTCTTC
cdr3_aa: CASSVEATGLAAYNEQFF

v_call: TRBV27
j_call: TRBJ2-7
clone_size: many
d_call: TRBD2
cdr3_nt: TGTGCCAGCAGTCCCACCGATCTAGCGGGAGTTCCATACGAGCAGTACTTC
cdr3_aa: CASSPTDLAGVPYEQYF

v_call: TRBV20-1
j_call: TRBJ2-7
clone_size: NA
d_call: TRBD2
cdr3_nt: TGCAGTGCTGGGTTTCCAGGACTAGCGGGAATGACCTACGAGCAGTACTTC
cdr3_aa: CSAGFPGLAGMTYEQYF

v_call: TRBV3-1
j_call: TRBJ2-7
clone_size: NA
d_call: NA
cdr3_nt: TGTGCCAGCAGCCAAGATGGGAACGAGCAGTACTTC
cdr3_aa: CASSQDGNEQYF

v_call: TRBV2
j_call: TRBJ2-5
clone_size: many
d_call: NA
cdr3_nt: TGTGCCAGCAGTAGAGGGGGGGGGACAACGGAGACCCAGTACTTC
cdr3_aa: CASSRGGGTTETQYF

v_call: TRBV6-1
j_call: TRBJ2-1
clone_size: NA
d_call: NA
cdr3_nt: TGTGCCAGCAGTGTCGAGCAGTCCCCCTACAATGAGCAGTTCTTC
cdr3_aa: CASSVEQSPYNEQFF

v_call: TRBV11-2
j_call: TRBJ2-3
clone_size: many
d_call: NA
cdr3_nt: TGTGCCAGCAGCTTAACCTGGGGTAGCGGCACAGATACGCAGTATTTT
cdr3_aa: CASSLTWGSGTDTQYF

v_call: TRBV7-9
j_call: TRBJ2-1
clone_size: NA
d_call: NA
cdr3_nt: TGTGCCAGCAGTACGTCTGGTGGCGGGCAGTTCTTC
cdr3_aa: CASSTSGGGQFF

v_call: TRBV20-1
j_call: TRBJ1-4
clone_size: few
d_call: NA
cdr3_nt: TGCAGTGCTAGAGCCCAGGGGTTCACTAATGAAAAACTGTTTTTT
cdr3_aa: CSARAQGFTNEKLFF

v_call: TRBV20-1
j_call: TRBJ2-5
clone_size: NA
d_call: NA
cdr3_nt: TGCAGTGCTAGAGATCCGAGAGGACAAGAGACCCAGTACTTC
cdr3_aa: CSARDPRGQETQYF

v_call: TRBV10-3
j_call: TRBJ2-7
clone_size: few
d_call: TRBD1
cdr3_nt: TGTGCCACACGGGACAGCCGAGATACCTACGAGCAGTACTTC
cdr3_aa: CATRDSRDTYEQYF

v_call: TRBV20-1
j_call: TRBJ1-5
clone_size: NA
d_call: TRBD1
cdr3_nt: TGCAGTGCTAGCAGGGGGCTGTATCAGCCCCAGCATTTT
cdr3_aa: CSASRGLYQPQHF

v_call: TRBV30
j_call: TRBJ1-3
clone_size: NA
d_call: NA
cdr3_nt: TGTGCCTGGACCAGGGTAACGGACACCATATATTTT
cdr3_aa: CAWTRVTDTIYF

v_call: TRBV12-3/TRBV12-4
j_call: TRBJ2-5
clone_size: many
d_call: TRBD1
cdr3_nt: TGTGCCAGCAGTGGTTTAGTCAGGGGGCAACGCTACCAAGAGACCCAGTACTTC
cdr3_aa: CASSGLVRGQRYQETQYF

v_call: TRBV29-1
j_call: TRBJ2-1
clone_size: many
d_call: NA
cdr3_nt: TGCAGCGTTGAAGATCGCCGGATCGCCGGGGACAATGAGCAGTTCTTC
cdr3_aa: CSVEDRRIAGDNEQFF

v_call: TRBV12-3/TRBV12-4
j_call: TRBJ1-4
clone_size: many
d_call: TRBD1
cdr3_nt: TGTGCCAGCAGTTGGACAGGGAGTACTGAAAAACTGTTTTTT
cdr3_aa: CASSWTGSTEKLFF

v_call: TRBV11-2
j_call: TRBJ2-7
clone_size: many
d_call: TRBD2
cdr3_nt: TGTGCCAGCAGCCTGAGGGGACTAGCGGGAGGTGGAAGCTCCTACGAGCAGTACTTC
cdr3_aa: CASSLRGLAGGGSSYEQYF

v_call: TRBV9
j_call: TRBJ2-7
clone_size: many
d_call: TRBD2
cdr3_nt: TGTGCCAGCAGCGTAGACGTGGCGGGAGGAGTAAGCGAGCAGTACTTC
cdr3_aa: CASSVDVAGGVSEQYF

v_call: TRBV10-3
j_call: TRBJ2-2
clone_size: few
d_call: NA
cdr3_nt: TGTGCCATCAGTGAGTCCCGGATGAACACCGGGGAGCTGTTTTTT
cdr3_aa: CAISESRMNTGELFF

v_call: TRBV29-1
j_call: TRBJ2-1
clone_size: many
d_call: TRBD2
cdr3_nt: TGCAGCGCAGATATAGCGGGAGGGGTCCATGAGCAGTTCTTC
cdr3_aa: CSADIAGGVHEQFF

v_call: TRBV30
j_call: TRBJ2-3
clone_size: many
d_call: TRBD2
cdr3_nt: TGTGCCTGGAGTGTACTCGCGGGAGTGGATACGCAGTATTTT
cdr3_aa: CAWSVLAGVDTQYF

v_call: TRBV6-2/TRBV6-3
j_call: TRBJ2-2
clone_size: NA
d_call: NA
cdr3_nt: TGTGCCAGTAGCATTATCGCCGGGGAGCTGTTTTTT
cdr3_aa: CASSIIAGELFF

v_call: TRBV20-1
j_call: TRBJ2-4
clone_size: many
d_call: NA
cdr3_nt: TGCAGTGCCTCAGGGGATAGGGCCAAAAACATTCAGTACTTC
cdr3_aa: CSASGDRAKNIQYF

v_call: TRBV24-1
j_call: TRBJ2-2
clone_size: many
d_call: TRBD1
cdr3_nt: TGTGCCACCAGTGATCAGACAGGGAAGTATCCCGGGGAGCTGTTTTTT
cdr3_aa: CATSDQTGKYPGELFF

v_call: TRBV5-6
j_call: TRBJ2-7
clone_size: few
d_call: NA
cdr3_nt: TGTGCCAGCAGCCTGGACCAAGGGGTATACGAGCAGTACTTC
cdr3_aa: CASSLDQGVYEQYF

v_call: TRBV20-1
j_call: TRBJ2-7
clone_size: many
d_call: TRBD2
cdr3_nt: TGCAGTGCGCCGCTTAAACAGCGGGAGATATACGAGCAGTACTTC
cdr3_aa: CSAPLKQREIYEQYF

v_call: TRBV30
j_call: TRBJ2-5
clone_size: many
d_call: NA
cdr3_nt: TGTGCCTGGAGAGACCTACAAGAGACCCAGTACTTC
cdr3_aa: CAWRDLQETQYF

v_call: TRBV5-1
j_call: TRBJ2-1
clone_size: many
d_call: NA
cdr3_nt: TGCGCCAGCAGCCTACTTGTTGCTAGTGAGCAGTTCTTC
cdr3_aa: CASSLLVASEQFF

v_call: TRBV29-1
j_call: TRBJ2-1
clone_size: few
d_call: TRBD1
cdr3_nt: TGCAGCGTTGAAGGACAGGGTCGCGACAATGAGCAGTTCTTC
cdr3_aa: CSVEGQGRDNEQFF

v_call: TRBV4-1
j_call: TRBJ1-2
clone_size: NA
d_call: NA
cdr3_nt: TGCGCCAGCAGCCAAGAGGGGGTCTATGGCTACACCTTC
cdr3_aa: CASSQEGVYGYTF